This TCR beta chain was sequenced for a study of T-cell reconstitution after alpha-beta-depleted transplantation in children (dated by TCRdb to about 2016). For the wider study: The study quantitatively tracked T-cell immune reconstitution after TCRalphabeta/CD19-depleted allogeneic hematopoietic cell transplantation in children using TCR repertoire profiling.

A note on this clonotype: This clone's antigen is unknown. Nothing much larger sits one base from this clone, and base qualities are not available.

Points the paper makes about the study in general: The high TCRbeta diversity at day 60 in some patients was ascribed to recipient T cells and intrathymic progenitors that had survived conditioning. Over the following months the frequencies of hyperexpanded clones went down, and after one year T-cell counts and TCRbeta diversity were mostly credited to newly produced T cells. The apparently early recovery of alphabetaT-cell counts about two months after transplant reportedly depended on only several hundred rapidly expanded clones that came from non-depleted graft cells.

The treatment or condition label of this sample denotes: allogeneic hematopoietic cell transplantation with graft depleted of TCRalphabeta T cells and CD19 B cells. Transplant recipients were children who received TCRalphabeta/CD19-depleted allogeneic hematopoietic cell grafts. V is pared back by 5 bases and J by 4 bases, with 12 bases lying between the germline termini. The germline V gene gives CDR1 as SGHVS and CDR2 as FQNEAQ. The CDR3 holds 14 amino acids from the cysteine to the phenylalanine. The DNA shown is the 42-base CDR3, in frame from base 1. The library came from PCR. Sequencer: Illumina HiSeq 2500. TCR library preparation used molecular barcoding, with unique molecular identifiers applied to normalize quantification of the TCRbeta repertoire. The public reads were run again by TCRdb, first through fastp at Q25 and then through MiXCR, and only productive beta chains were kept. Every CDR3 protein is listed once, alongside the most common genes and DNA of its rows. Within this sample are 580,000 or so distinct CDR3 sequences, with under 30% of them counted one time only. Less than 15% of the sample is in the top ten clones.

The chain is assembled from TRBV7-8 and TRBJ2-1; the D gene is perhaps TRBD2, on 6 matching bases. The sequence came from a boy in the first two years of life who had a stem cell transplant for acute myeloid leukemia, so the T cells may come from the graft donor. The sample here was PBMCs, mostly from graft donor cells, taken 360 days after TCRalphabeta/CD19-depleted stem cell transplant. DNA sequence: TGTGCCAGCAGCCGCCGGGACTTTTACAATGAGCAGTTCTTC. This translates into CASSRRDFYNEQFF.